The 9 T cell receptor beta chains listed next were all sequenced from one sample in a study of blood T cell repertoires in COVID-19. Clones were sequenced by immunoSEQ multiplex PCR, and TCRdb holds only the in-frame ones, with some missing. The table lists about 200,000 clones, approximately 85% of them singletons. The sample was PBMCs or T cells enriched from blood (not recorded which). All receptors derive from a man aged 35 to 55 with acute COVID-19.

The rearrangement uses TRBV11-2 and TRBJ2-7; D is possibly TRBD1 (6 bases). The germline V gene encodes CDR1 SGHAT and CDR2 FQNNGV. CDR3 size: 16 residues. The V end lost 6 bases, the J end lost 0 bases, and 18 bases lay between the germline ends. The CDR3 bases are TGTGCCAGCAGTATAGGGGACACAGGTCGCTCCTACGAGCAGTACTTC. This gives the protein CASSIGDTGRSYEQYF. The whole variable domain, remainder taken from reference TRBV11-2 and TRBJ2-7, is EAGVAQSPRYKIIEKRQSVAFWCNPISGHATLYWYQQILGQGPKLLIQFQNNGVVDDSQLPKDRFSAERLKGVDSTLKIQPAKLEDSAVYLCASSIGDTGRSYEQYFGPGTRLTVT.

A few counts support this clone. The chain recombines TRBV27 with TRBJ2-7; 10 bases fit TRBD2. The germline CDR1 and CDR2 sequences are MNHEY and SMNVEV (reference sequence). The CDR3 length is 15 residues. V lost 1 base and J lost 4; bases outside the gene matches: 4. As DNA, the CDR3 is TGTGCCAGCAGTTTATTGTCTAGCGGGAGTTACGAGCAGTACTTC. This gives the protein CASSLLSSGSYEQYF.

The chain combines TRBV19 with TRBJ2-1; 8 bases fit TRBD2. The CDR3 runs 15 residues. Losses at the gene ends were 7 bases for V and 0 bases for J; bases not matched to a gene: 5. Germline-derived CDR1 and CDR2 are LNHDA and SQIVND (reference sequence). The CDR3 sequence is CASTPGTSSYNEQFF. The CDR3 region has the DNA TGTGCCAGTACTCCCGGGACTAGCTCCTACAATGAGCAGTTCTTC.

V is TRBV7-9 and J is TRBJ1-5; maybe TRBD1 (6 bases). Germline V gives CDR1 SEHNR, CDR2 FQNEAQ (reference sequence). This CDR3 spans 18 amino acids. V shed 1 base and J shed 2 bases, with 18 bases lying between them. The chain's CDR3 is CASSLGGRSNPGNQPQHF. The CDR3 DNA follows: TGTGCCAGCAGCTTAGGGGGGCGCAGTAATCCGGGCAATCAGCCCCAGCATTTT.

This chain connects TRBV3-1 (or the pseudogene TRBV3-2) to TRBJ1-6; D gene unclear. Germline CDR1 reads LGHDT; CDR2 reads YNNKEL (reference sequence). The CDR3 runs 15 residues. Trimming removed 1 base from V and 7 bases from J, with 11 bases in between. The CDR3 nucleotides are TGTGCCAGCAGCCAAGTCGGGGTAGGGAATTCACCCCTCCACTTT. It codes for CASSQVGVGNSPLHF.

The chain links TRBV3-1 (or the pseudogene TRBV3-2) to TRBJ1-2; D possibly corresponds to TRBD1 (5 bases). Looked up from germline, CDR1 is LGHDT and CDR2 is YNNKEL (reference sequence). Trimming cost V 1 base and J 4 bases, with 13 bases left between them. This CDR3 is 15 amino acids long. CDR3 sequence reads: CASSQVGATVYGYTF. The CDR3, as DNA: TGTGCCAGCAGCCAAGTAGGTGCGACAGTCTATGGCTACACCTTC.

The V gene is TRBV30, the J gene TRBJ1-2; unclear D gene. Trimming took 4 bases from V and 7 from J, leaving 19 bases between them. Germline lookup yields CDR1 GTSNPN and CDR2 SVGIG (reference sequence). The CDR3 has 14 residues. For the CDR3, the DNA is TGTGCCTGGAAGGCCGTGTGGCTCGAGGGTGGCTACACCTTC. This encodes CAWKAVWLEGGYTF.

The chain joins TRBV5-1 to TRBJ2-1; D perhaps matches TRBD1 (5 bases). The germline V and J ends were trimmed by 0 bases and 8 bases, with 15 bases remaining between them. The germline V gene encodes CDR1 SGHRS and CDR2 YFSETQ. This CDR3 has 15 amino acids. This CDR3 reads CASSLAVRGFDEQFF. The DNA of the CDR3 is TGCGCCAGCAGCTTGGCCGTTAGGGGTTTTGATGAGCAGTTCTTC.

The chain employs TRBV10-2 and TRBJ1-2; TRBD1 matches at 9 bases. The ends lost 5 bases at V and 6 bases at J; junction bases unmatched: 7. The germline gives CDR1 WSHSY, CDR2 SAAADI. This CDR3 region has 14 residues. The CDR3 loop reads CASSMTGGLDGYTF. For the CDR3, the DNA is TGCGCCAGCAGTATGACAGGGGGATTGGATGGCTACACCTTC.